This T cell receptor beta chain was found in a study of T cells expressing NK-cell markers. TCRdb derives one entry per CDR3 protein from the 5' RACE reads, leaving out DNA. The listing records 500,000 to 700,000 distinct CDR3 sequences. There are 12 residues in the CDR3. The germline V gene encodes CDR1 MNHNY and CDR2 SVGAGI (reference sequence). The sequence came from a man between 18 and 29 years old in good health. Sequencing was carried out using blood T cells: a sorted CD56 or NKG2C T cell subset, CD4+ or CD8+ T cells, or bulk PBMC T cells (not recorded which). The rearrangement links TRBV6-6 to TRBJ2-1; checking the TCRdb D call of TRBD2 is not possible without DNA. The CDR3 loop is CATSGTSNEQFF.